This record concerns one T cell receptor beta chain sequence. The antigen remains undetermined. Profiled with immunoSEQ multiplex PCR; TCRdb holds only in-frame clones, not every one. The repertoire has about 59,000 clones, about 91% of them found once; the top ten carry roughly 2.7%. This sample was taken from a study of a mutant IDH1 vaccine in newly diagnosed glioma. Study-level information: Treated patients comprised about 60% males and around 38% females, mean age about 43 years. Patients got radiotherapy, temozolomide, or both beforehand, and most got both.

Time point of the sample: baseline, week 1 (first vaccination visit). Noted treatment: pre-vaccination baseline after standard-of-care therapy. Broader study findings: Induction of immune responses by the vaccine occurred in about 92% of patients.

Sequencing was performed on PBMCs, taken from a glioma patient treated with radiotherapy, temozolomide or both. The TCR sequence derives from a man in his fifties or sixties with glioma.

The CDR3 loop is CASTQRLAGTYEQYF. CDR3 bases: TGTGCCAGCACCCAACGACTAGCAGGGACCTACGAGCAGTACTTC. The J gene is TRBJ2-7, the V gene TRBV6-1; 7 positions match TRBD2. V trimming: 7 bases; J trimming: 2 bases; junction bases outside the gene matches: 11. The germline gives CDR1 MNHNS, CDR2 SASEGT. This CDR3 comprises 15 residues.